What follows are 23 T cell receptor beta chains derived from one specimen sequenced in a study of identical twins. TCRdb independently ran MiXCR on the 5' RACE reads; one entry per CDR3 protein. The sample carries approximately 590,000 distinct CDR3 sequences, 9% to 10% recorded once. The data were also submitted as part of a second study, on yellow fever vaccine responses in identical twins.

Material for sequencing was PBMCs. Receptors originate from a young woman in good health.

The chain couples TRBV6-1 to TRBJ2-1, with 7 bases that match TRBD2. This CDR3 is built from 13 residues. Unmatched junction bases numbered 6, after V lost 7 bases and J lost 6 bases. Germline-derived CDR1 and CDR2 are MNHNS and SASEGT. The CDR3 reads CASIASGGNEQFF. CDR3 in DNA: TGTGCCAGCATTGCTAGCGGAGGCAATGAGCAGTTCTTC.

This clonotype was recorded a few times. J is TRBJ2-3 and V is TRBV18, with 8 bases that match TRBD1. The CDR3 consists of 16 residues. Per germline, CDR1 KGHSH and CDR2 LQKENI. J gave up 1 base and V 2 bases, and 5 bases lay outside the gene matches. The CDR3 DNA is TGTGCCAGCTCACCATTGGACAGGGCTCGCACAGATACGCAGTATTTT. Protein product: CASSPLDRARTDTQYF.

The rearrangement links TRBV5-1 to TRBJ2-3; D gene uncertain. V dropped 0 bases and J dropped 5 bases, with 13 bases sitting between them. Germline CDR1 and CDR2: SGHRS and YFSETQ. This CDR3 contains 15 residues. The CDR3 sequence is CASSLATLDGDTQYF. Here the CDR3 DNA reads TGCGCCAGCAGCTTGGCGACTCTGGATGGAGATACGCAGTATTTT.

Ten or more counts support this clonotype. J is TRBJ2-1 and V is TRBV7-6; D is ambiguous. The CDR3 covers 14 residues. V was cut by 5 bases and J by 1 base, with 9 bases left in between. Germline V gives CDR1 SGHVS, CDR2 FNYEAQ. The CDR3 bases are TGTGCCAGCAGCGCGTCGGGTTCCTACAATGAGCAGTTCTTC. Translating it yields CASSASGSYNEQFF.

This clonotype was counted many times. The chain recombines TRBV30 with TRBJ2-7, with 10 bases matching TRBD1. Germline V gene lookup returns CDR1 GTSNPN and CDR2 SVGIG (reference sequence). The CDR3 extends over 13 amino acids. Trimming took 5 bases from V and 2 from J; bases not matched to a gene: 3. CDR3 sequence: CAWSGTGAYEQYF. The DNA of the CDR3 is TGTGCCTGGTCCGGGACAGGGGCCTACGAGCAGTACTTC.

This clonotype was seen many times. The chain employs TRBV7-6 and TRBJ2-1, with TRBD2 identical over 10 bases. Germline CDR1 and CDR2: SGHVS and FNYEAQ. This CDR3 contains 15 residues. The V gene end was trimmed by 4 bases and the J gene end by 9 bases; junction bases not matched to a gene: 9. The CDR3 nucleotides read TGTGCCAGCAGCTCACTAGCGGGGCCACCGAGTGAGCAGTTCTTC. Protein: CASSSLAGPPSEQFF.

The V call is TRBV5-1, the J call TRBJ1-4, with 7 bases that match TRBD1. Germline assignment: CDR1 SGHRS and CDR2 YFSETQ. V lost 4 bases and J lost 8; bases outside the gene matches: 5. The CDR3 is made up of 13 amino acids. This chain's CDR3 is CASSPWTGEKLFF. CDR3 bases: TGCGCCAGCAGCCCCTGGACAGGAGAAAAACTGTTTTTT.

This chain connects TRBV7-2 to TRBJ2-5; TRBD2 agrees at 10 bases. The CDR3 extends over 14 amino acids. V lost 5 bases, J lost 4 bases, and 4 bases stayed unmatched. Germline values: CDR1 SGHTA, CDR2 FQGNSA. The CDR3 spells CASSPGLALETQYF. The CDR3 DNA is TGTGCCAGCAGCCCGGGACTAGCGCTAGAGACCCAGTACTTC.

This clonotype occurred a few times. The chain recombines TRBV28 with TRBJ1-5; no clear D gene. There are 13 residues in the CDR3. CDR1 MDHEN and CDR2 SYDVKM come from the germline V gene. The V gene lost 3 bases and the J gene lost 4 bases, with 7 bases spanning the gap. Written as DNA, the CDR3 is TGTGCCAGCAGTTTGCAGATAAATCAGCCCCAGCATTTT. This gives the protein CASSLQINQPQHF.

This clonotype occurred many times. J is TRBJ1-6 and V is TRBV12-3 or TRBV12-4; 8 bases align to TRBD1. The CDR3 covers 15 residues. After removal of 5 bases from V and 7 bases from J, the junction contained 7 bases not matched to a gene. The CDR3 spells CASSAYRGKNSPLHF. The CDR3 region has the DNA TGTGCCAGCAGTGCCTACAGGGGGAAAAATTCACCCCTCCACTTT.

V gene TRBV14 combines with J gene TRBJ2-7, with 9 bases fitting TRBD1. V lost 2 bases, J lost 2 bases, and 4 bases stayed unmatched. Germline V lookup: CDR1 SGHDN, CDR2 FVKESK. The CDR3 is 15 residues long. The CDR3 DNA sequence: TGTGCCAGCAGCCAAACCGGGACAGGGCCCTACGAGCAGTACTTC. Translating gives CASSQTGTGPYEQYF.

This clonotype was detected a few times. The gene calls are TRBV27 and TRBJ2-2; 9 bases agree with TRBD1. CDR3 length: 15 amino acids. From germline, CDR1 is MNHEY and CDR2 SMNVEV (reference sequence). Trimming removed 5 bases from V and 5 bases from J; junction bases left unmatched: 6. CDR3 sequence (DNA): TGTGCCAGCAGTCCGGACAGGGGTTATACCGGGGAGCTGTTTTTT. This translates into CASSPDRGYTGELFF.

This clonotype was seen repeatedly, ten times or more. V and J are TRBV10-3 and TRBJ2-3; 10 nucleotides line up with TRBD2. Trimming removed 5 bases from V and 5 bases from J; junction bases left unmatched: 4. CDR1 is ENHRY and CDR2 is SYGVKD in the germline V gene. This CDR3 is 14 amino acids long. For the CDR3, the DNA is TGTGCCATCAGTCCGCTAGCGGGAGAAGATACGCAGTATTTT. Translation: CAISPLAGEDTQYF.

This clonotype showed up just a few times. This chain links TRBV2 with TRBJ1-6, with TRBD1 matching over 7 bases. CDR1 is SNHLY, CDR2 FYNNEI, per germline. Unmatched junction bases numbered 12, after V lost 11 bases and J lost 8 bases. The CDR3 totals 14 residues. The DNA for the CDR3 is TGTGCCTCCGGCCGGGACAGACTAGATTCACCCCTCCACTTT. Its protein is CASGRDRLDSPLHF. Complete variable domain (other parts from reference TRBV2 and TRBJ1-6): EPEVTQTPSHQVTQMGQEVILRCVPISNHLYFYWYRQILGQKVEFLVSFYNNEISEKSEIFDDQFSVERPDGSNFTLKIRSTKLEDSAMYFCASGRDRLDSPLHFGNGTRLTVT.

This rearrangement joins TRBV4-1 to TRBJ2-2, with TRBD1 matching 7 bases. Germline loops: CDR1 MGHRA, CDR2 YSYEKL. Trimming at V came to 4 bases and at J to 6 bases, leaving 20 bases not matched to a gene. The CDR3 runs to 19 residues. The CDR3 DNA reads as TGCGCCAGCAGCCCCCCCCCCCGACAGGGTTGGGTTCTTCCCGGGGAGCTGTTTTTT. This translates into CASSPPPRQGWVLPGELFF.

The sample holds a few counts of this clonotype. The V call is TRBV5-1, the J call TRBJ1-5, with a possible D match to TRBD1 (6 bases). The CDR3 is 14 amino acids. Germline V CDR1 and CDR2: SGHRS, YFSETQ. Trimming stripped 4 bases from V and 5 bases from J, with 13 bases between. Written as DNA, the CDR3 is TGCGCCAGCAGCCCCGGACAGTCCGATCAGCCCCAGCATTTT. This gives the protein CASSPGQSDQPQHF.

The chain joins TRBV10-3 to TRBJ2-3; the D is unclear. CDR1 and CDR2 from the germline V gene are ENHRY and SYGVKD. This CDR3 spans 15 amino acids. V lost 7 bases to trimming and J lost 2 bases, with 16 bases between them. The CDR3 DNA sequence: TGTGCCATCATGATGGGTAGCATGGACACAGATACGCAGTATTTT. Encoded protein: CAIMMGSMDTDTQYF.

This clonotype was seen only a few times. The rearrangement links TRBV7-2 to TRBJ2-1; D may match TRBD1 or TRBD2 (5 bases each). Germline V gene lookup returns CDR1 SGHTA and CDR2 FQGNSA. The V gene lost 4 bases and the J gene lost 7 bases, with 14 bases spanning the gap. The CDR3 runs to 14 residues. The CDR3 protein is CASSSVGPGNEQFF. CDR3 nucleotides: TGTGCCAGCAGCTCAGTGGGACCGGGGAATGAGCAGTTCTTC.

This clonotype was seen many times. The gene calls are TRBV6-2 or TRBV6-3 and TRBJ2-4, with 9 bases identical to TRBD2. CDR1 MNHEY and CDR2 SVGEGT come from the germline V gene. This CDR3 spans 16 amino acids. Unmatched junction bases numbered 8, after V lost 5 bases and J lost 3 bases. The CDR3 coding sequence is TGTGCCAGCAGTCGCGGGTTAGCGGGGGACAAAAACATTCAGTACTTC. Residues: CASSRGLAGDKNIQYF.

The chain employs TRBV20-1 and TRBJ1-1; the D is unclear. Trimming removed 6 bases at V and 7 bases at J, with 15 bases between. Germline V CDR1 and CDR2: DFQATT, SNEGSKA (reference sequence). The CDR3 has 12 residues. As DNA, the CDR3 is TGCAGTGCATCTCCCATCCCCAGTGAAGCTTTCTTT. This sequence encodes CSASPIPSEAFF.

This clonotype was picked up a small number of times. A junction boundary mismatches the germline segment, possibly from a read error. The chain has TRBV7-9 and TRBJ2-7, with 10 positions matching TRBD1. Germline CDR1 reads SEHNR; CDR2 reads FQNEAQ (reference sequence). The CDR3 has 14 amino acids. CDR3 coding DNA: TGTGCCAGCAGCTTAAAGACCGGGCCGGGACAGGGGAACTTC. Translated, it gives CASSLKTGPGQGNF.

This clonotype was detected a few times. The rearrangement joins TRBV7-6 to TRBJ2-2, with 14 positions matching TRBD2. CDR3 size: 18 residues. The germline gives CDR1 SGHVS, CDR2 FNYEAQ. The V gene end was trimmed by 4 bases and the J gene end by 3 bases; junction bases not matched to a gene: 7. Here the CDR3 reads CASSSLGLAGVDTGELFF. The DNA for the CDR3 is TGTGCCAGCAGCTCACTGGGACTAGCGGGAGTAGACACCGGGGAGCTGTTTTTT.

The sample holds many counts of this clonotype. This chain links TRBV12-3 or TRBV12-4 with TRBJ2-3, with a weak D call TRBD2 (5 bases). The CDR3 is 14 residues long. Trimming shortened V by 6 bases and J by 1 base, and 11 bases separated the two germline ends. CDR3 DNA: TGTGCCAGCAGCTTGCGGGCAGGCACAGATACGCAGTATTTT. Its protein product is CASSLRAGTDTQYF.